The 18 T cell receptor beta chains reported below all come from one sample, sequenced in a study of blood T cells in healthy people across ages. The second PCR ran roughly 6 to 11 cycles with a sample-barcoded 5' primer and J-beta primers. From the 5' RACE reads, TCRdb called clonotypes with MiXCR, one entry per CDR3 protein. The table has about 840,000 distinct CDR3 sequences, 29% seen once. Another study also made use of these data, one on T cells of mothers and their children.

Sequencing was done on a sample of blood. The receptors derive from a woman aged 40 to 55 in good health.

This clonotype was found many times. CDR3 region: CSAEQSTDNEQFF. CDR3 in DNA: TGCAGTGCTGAACAGTCTACCGACAATGAGCAGTTCTTC. This chain connects TRBV20-1 to TRBJ2-1, with no clear D. The CDR3 extends over 13 amino acids. V lost 5 bases and J lost 5, with 13 bases in between. CDR1 is DFQATT, CDR2 SNEGSKA, per germline (reference sequence).

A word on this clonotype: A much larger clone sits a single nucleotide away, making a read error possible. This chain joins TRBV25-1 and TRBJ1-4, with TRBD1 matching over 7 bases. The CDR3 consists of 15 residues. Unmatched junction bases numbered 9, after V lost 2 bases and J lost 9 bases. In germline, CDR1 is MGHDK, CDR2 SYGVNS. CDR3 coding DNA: TGTGCCAGCAGTGAAACGGGGGACAGTTATAAAAAACTGTTTTTT. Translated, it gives CASSETGDSYKKLFF.

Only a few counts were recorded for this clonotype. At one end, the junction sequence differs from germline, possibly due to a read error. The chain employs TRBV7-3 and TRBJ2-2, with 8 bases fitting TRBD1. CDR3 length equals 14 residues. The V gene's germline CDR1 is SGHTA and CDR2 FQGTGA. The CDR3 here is CASSFTQGAGERFF. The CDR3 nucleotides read TGTGCCAGCAGCTTCACGCAGGGGGCCGGGGAGCGGTTTTTT. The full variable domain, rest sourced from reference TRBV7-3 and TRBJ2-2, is GAGVSQTPSNKVTEKGKYVELRCDPISGHTALYWYRQSLGQGPEFLIYFQGTGAADDSGLPNDRFFAVRPEGSVSTLKIQRTERGDSAVYLCASSFTQGAGERFFGEGSRLTVL.

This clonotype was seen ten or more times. CDR3 sequence: CASSPRGLANEKLFF. In nucleotides, the CDR3 is TGCGCCAGCAGCCCGCGGGGTTTAGCTAATGAAAAACTGTTTTTT. The chain employs TRBV4-1 and TRBJ1-4; unclear D gene. Trimming took off 4 bases at V and 3 bases at J, with 12 bases between the two ends. Germline CDR1 and CDR2: MGHRA and YSYEKL. This CDR3 spans 15 amino acids.

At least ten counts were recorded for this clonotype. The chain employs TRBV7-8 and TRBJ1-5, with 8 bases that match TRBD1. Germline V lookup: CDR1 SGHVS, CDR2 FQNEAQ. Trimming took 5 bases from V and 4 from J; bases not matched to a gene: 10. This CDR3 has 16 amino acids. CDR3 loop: CASSPGQATSNQPQHF. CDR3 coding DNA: TGTGCCAGCAGCCCGGGACAGGCAACATCAAATCAGCCCCAGCATTTT.

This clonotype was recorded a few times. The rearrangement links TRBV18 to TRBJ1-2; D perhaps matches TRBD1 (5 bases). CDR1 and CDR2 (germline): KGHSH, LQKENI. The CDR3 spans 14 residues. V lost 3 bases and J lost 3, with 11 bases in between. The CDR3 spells CASSPTQGYYGYTF. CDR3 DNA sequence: TGTGCCAGCTCACCCACCCAGGGATACTATGGCTACACCTTC. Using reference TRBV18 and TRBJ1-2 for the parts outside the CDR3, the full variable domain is NAGVMQNPRHLVRRRGQEARLRCSPMKGHSHVYWYRQLPEEGLKFMVYLQKENIIDESGMPKERFSAEFPKEGPSILRIQQVVRGDSAAYFCASSPTQGYYGYTFGSGTRLTVV.

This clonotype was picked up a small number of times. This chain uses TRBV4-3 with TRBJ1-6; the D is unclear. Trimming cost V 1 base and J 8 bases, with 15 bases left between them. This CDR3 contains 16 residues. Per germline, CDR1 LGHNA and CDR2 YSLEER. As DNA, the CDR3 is TGCGCCAGCAGCCAAGGTCTAGTCGGGGAAGATTCACCCCTCCACTTT. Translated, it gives CASSQGLVGEDSPLHF.

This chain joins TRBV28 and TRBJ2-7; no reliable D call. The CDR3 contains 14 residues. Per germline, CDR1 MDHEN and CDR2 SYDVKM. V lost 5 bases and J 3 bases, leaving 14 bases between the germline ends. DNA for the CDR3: TGTGCCAGCAGTCCCGAGACAACACGCTACGAGCAGTACTTC. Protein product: CASSPETTRYEQYF.

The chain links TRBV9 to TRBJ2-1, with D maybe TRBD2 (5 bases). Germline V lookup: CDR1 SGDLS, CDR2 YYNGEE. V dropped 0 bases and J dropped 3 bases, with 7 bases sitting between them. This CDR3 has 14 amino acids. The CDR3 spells CASSVGRSYNEQFF. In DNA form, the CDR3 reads TGTGCCAGCAGCGTAGGGAGGAGCTACAATGAGCAGTTCTTC.

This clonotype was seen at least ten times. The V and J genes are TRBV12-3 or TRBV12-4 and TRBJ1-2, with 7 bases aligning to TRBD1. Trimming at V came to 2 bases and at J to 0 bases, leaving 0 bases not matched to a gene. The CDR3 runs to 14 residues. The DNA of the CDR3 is TGTGCCAGCAGTTTAACAGGGGCTAACTATGGCTACACCTTC. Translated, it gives CASSLTGANYGYTF.

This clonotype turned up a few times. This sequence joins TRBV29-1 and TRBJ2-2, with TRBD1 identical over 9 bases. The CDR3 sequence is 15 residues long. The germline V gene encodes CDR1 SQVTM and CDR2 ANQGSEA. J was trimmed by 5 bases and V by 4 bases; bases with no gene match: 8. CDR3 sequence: CSVGHPQGATGELFF. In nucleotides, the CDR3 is TGCAGCGTTGGGCACCCACAGGGGGCGACCGGGGAGCTGTTTTTT.

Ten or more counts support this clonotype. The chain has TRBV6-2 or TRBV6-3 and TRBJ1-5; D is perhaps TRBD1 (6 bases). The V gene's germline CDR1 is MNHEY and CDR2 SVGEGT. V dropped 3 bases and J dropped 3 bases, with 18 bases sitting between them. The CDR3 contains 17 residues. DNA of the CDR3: TGTGCCAGCAGTTATTGGGGGTCGAACAGGGACAATCAGCCCCAGCATTTT. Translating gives CASSYWGSNRDNQPQHF.

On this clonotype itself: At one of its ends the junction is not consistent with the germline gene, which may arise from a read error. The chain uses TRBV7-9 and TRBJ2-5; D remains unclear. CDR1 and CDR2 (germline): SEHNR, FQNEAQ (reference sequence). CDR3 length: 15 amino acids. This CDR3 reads CASSLVSDPIYEQHF. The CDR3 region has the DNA TGTGCCAGCAGCTTAGTGTCAGATCCAATCTACGAGCAGCACTTC.

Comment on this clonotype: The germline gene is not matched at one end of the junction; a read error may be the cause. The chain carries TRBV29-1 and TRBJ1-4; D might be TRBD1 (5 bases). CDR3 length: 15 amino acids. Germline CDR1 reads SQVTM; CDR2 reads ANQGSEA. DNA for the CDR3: TGCAGCGCCTCGATGGGGACTTCAACCAATGAAAAACTGTTTTTT. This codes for CSASMGTSTNEKLFF.

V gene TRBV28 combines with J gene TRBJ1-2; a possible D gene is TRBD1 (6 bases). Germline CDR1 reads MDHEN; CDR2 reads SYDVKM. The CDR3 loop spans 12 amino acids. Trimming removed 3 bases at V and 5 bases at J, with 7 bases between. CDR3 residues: CASSFGQYGYTF. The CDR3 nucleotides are TGTGCCAGCAGTTTTGGACAGTATGGCTACACCTTC.

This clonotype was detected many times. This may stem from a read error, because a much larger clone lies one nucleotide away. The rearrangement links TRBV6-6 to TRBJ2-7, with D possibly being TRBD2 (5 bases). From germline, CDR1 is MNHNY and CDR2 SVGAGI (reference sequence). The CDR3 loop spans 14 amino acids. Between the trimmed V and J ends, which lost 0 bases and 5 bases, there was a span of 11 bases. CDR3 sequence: CASSYSRGSNEQYF. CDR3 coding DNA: TGTGCCAGCAGTTACTCTCGGGGTAGCAACGAGCAGTACTTC.

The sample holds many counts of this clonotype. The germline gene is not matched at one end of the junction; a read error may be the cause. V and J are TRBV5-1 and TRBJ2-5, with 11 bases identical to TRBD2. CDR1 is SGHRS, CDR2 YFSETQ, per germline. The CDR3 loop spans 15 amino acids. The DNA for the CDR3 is TGCGCCAGCAGCCCGGGACTAGCGGTTGGTGAGAGCCAGTACTTC. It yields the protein CASSPGLAVGESQYF.

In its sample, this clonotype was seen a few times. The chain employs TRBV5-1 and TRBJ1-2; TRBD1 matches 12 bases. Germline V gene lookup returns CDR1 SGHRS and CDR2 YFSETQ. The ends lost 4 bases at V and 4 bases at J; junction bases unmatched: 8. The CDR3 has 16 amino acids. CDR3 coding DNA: TGCGCCAGCAGCCAAGGGACAGGGGGCTACTTCTATGGCTACACCTTC. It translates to CASSQGTGGYFYGYTF.